This TCR beta chain comes out of a study of blood T cell repertoires in COVID-19. CDR3 length: 14 residues. The J segment lost 4 bases and the V segment lost 5 bases, leaving 0 bases of the junction unmatched. The V gene's germline CDR1 is SGHTA and CDR2 FQGNSA. Original analysis: Amplification of reference gene primers was used by the study to estimate nucleated cell counts. Profiled with immunoSEQ multiplex PCR; TCRdb holds only in-frame clones, not every one. That table furnishes V, J and clone size, whereas the DNA furnished D and trimming. The sample comprises about 11,000 clones, 84% of which are singletons, and under 40% rests with the top ten.

The receptor was derived from a man aged 50-60 years with active COVID-19. Specimen: peripheral blood. The rearrangement uses TRBV7-2 and TRBJ2-7; 15 bases are a match to TRBD2. The CDR3 DNA follows: TGTGCCAGCAGCGGACTAGCGGGAGGGTACGAGCAGTACTTC. This gives the protein CASSGLAGGYEQYF.